The rows below give T cell receptor beta chains drawn from one sample of a study of sequential checkpoint blockade in melanoma. Method: immunoSEQ multiplex PCR; TCRdb's copy keeps in-frame clones and lacks some. The sample lists about 22,000 clones; roughly 80% were seen once. Sample: CD8+ T cells sorted from blood (inferred from file names), taken from a patient given nivolumab and ipilimumab in sequence. These receptors originate from a human donor with melanoma. Both conserved end residues are part of each CDR3. Fields, in order: CDR3 length, clone size, J gene, D gene, V gene, CDR3 DNA, CDR3 protein. The D gene is left open where the match is weak. Clone size, where shown, is once, few, many, or a class for clones that have expanded.

CDR3 length: 15
clone size: -
J gene: TRBJ2-1
D gene: -
V gene: TRBV5-1
CDR3 DNA: TGCGCCAGCAGCTTAGAGCTCTCCTCCTACAATGAGCAGTTCTTC
CDR3 protein: CASSLELSSYNEQFF

CDR3 length: 15
clone size: -
J gene: TRBJ2-2
D gene: TRBD1
V gene: TRBV9
CDR3 DNA: TGTGCCAGCAGCACCGGGACAGCTTACACCGGGGAGCTGTTTTTT
CDR3 protein: CASSTGTAYTGELFF

CDR3 length: 13
clone size: -
J gene: TRBJ1-2
D gene: -
V gene: TRBV7-2
CDR3 DNA: TGTGCCAGCAGCTCTCCCCCGGAGGGTGGCTACACCTTC
CDR3 protein: CASSSPPEGGYTF

CDR3 length: 16
clone size: -
J gene: TRBJ1-3
D gene: -
V gene: TRBV27
CDR3 DNA: TGTGCCAGCAGTTTATCTGGGAGACTTGCAGGAAACACCATATATTTT
CDR3 protein: CASSLSGRLAGNTIYF

CDR3 length: 16
clone size: once
J gene: TRBJ1-2
D gene: -
V gene: TRBV14
CDR3 DNA: TGTGCCAGCAGCCAAGTAGCGGGGGGCATTAACAATGGCTACACCTTC
CDR3 protein: CASSQVAGGINNGYTF

CDR3 length: 14
clone size: -
J gene: TRBJ2-6
D gene: -
V gene: TRBV9
CDR3 DNA: TGTGCCAGCAGCGTAGCGGCGGGCGGCAACGTCCTGACTTTC
CDR3 protein: CASSVAAGGNVLTF

CDR3 length: 15
clone size: -
J gene: TRBJ2-3
D gene: TRBD1
V gene: TRBV28
CDR3 DNA: TGTGCCAGCGGTCCCCGGGACAGACGCACAGATACGCAGTATTTT
CDR3 protein: CASGPRDRRTDTQYF

CDR3 length: 15
clone size: -
J gene: TRBJ1-5
D gene: -
V gene: TRBV5-5
CDR3 DNA: TGTGCCAGCAGCTTGGTTGGGGGGGCCCATCAGCCCCAGCATTTT
CDR3 protein: CASSLVGGAHQPQHF

CDR3 length: 17
clone size: once
J gene: TRBJ2-2
D gene: TRBD2
V gene: TRBV7-8
CDR3 DNA: TGTGCCAGCAGCTTAGCTTCGCTAGCGGACACCACCGGGGAGCTGTTTTTT
CDR3 protein: CASSLASLADTTGELFF

CDR3 length: 13
clone size: -
J gene: TRBJ2-4
D gene: -
V gene: TRBV19
CDR3 DNA: TGTGCCAGTAGTATGGGTCCAGGAAGCATTCAGTACTTC
CDR3 protein: CASSMGPGSIQYF

CDR3 length: 14
clone size: -
J gene: TRBJ2-7
D gene: -
V gene: TRBV7-9
CDR3 DNA: TGTGCCAGCAGCTCCGGGACACGATACTACGAGCAGTACTTC
CDR3 protein: CASSSGTRYYEQYF

CDR3 length: 15
clone size: -
J gene: TRBJ1-4
D gene: -
V gene: TRBV2
CDR3 DNA: TGTGCCAGCAGTGAGGGAGGGGGGCTTAATGAAAAACTGTTTTTT
CDR3 protein: CASSEGGGLNEKLFF

CDR3 length: 17
clone size: once
J gene: TRBJ2-2
D gene: TRBD2
V gene: TRBV7-8
CDR3 DNA: TGTGCCAGCAGCTTAGCGTGGACTAGCGGGATTACCGGGGAGCTGTTTTTT
CDR3 protein: CASSLAWTSGITGELFF

CDR3 length: 16
clone size: -
J gene: TRBJ2-3
D gene: -
V gene: TRBV9
CDR3 DNA: TGTGCCAGCAGCGTAGGTGAGGGGGGGCTCATAGATACGCAGTATTTT
CDR3 protein: CASSVGEGGLIDTQYF

CDR3 length: 16
clone size: -
J gene: TRBJ2-7
D gene: TRBD2
V gene: TRBV4-3
CDR3 DNA: TGCGCCAGCAGCCAAGCGACTAGCGGGAGTCTCTACGAGCAGTACTTC
CDR3 protein: CASSQATSGSLYEQYF

CDR3 length: 16
clone size: -
J gene: TRBJ1-5
D gene: -
V gene: TRBV6-1
CDR3 DNA: TGTGCCAGCAGTGAATACAGATTATATAGCAATCAGCCCCAGCATTTT
CDR3 protein: CASSEYRLYSNQPQHF

CDR3 length: 15
clone size: -
J gene: TRBJ2-7
D gene: TRBD2
V gene: TRBV14
CDR3 DNA: TGTGCCAGCAGCCTCGGACTAGCGGGAGGTTACGAGCAGTACTTC
CDR3 protein: CASSLGLAGGYEQYF

CDR3 length: 15
clone size: -
J gene: TRBJ2-7
D gene: -
V gene: TRBV7-9
CDR3 DNA: TGTGCCAGCAGCCGATTGGCGACAGACCCCTACGAGCAGTACTTC
CDR3 protein: CASSRLATDPYEQYF

CDR3 length: 16
clone size: -
J gene: TRBJ1-6
D gene: -
V gene: TRBV11-2
CDR3 DNA: TGTGCCAGCAGCTTACCACGCAGCTCCTATAATTCACCCCTCCACTTT
CDR3 protein: CASSLPRSSYNSPLHF

CDR3 length: 14
clone size: -
J gene: TRBJ1-2
D gene: -
V gene: TRBV27
CDR3 DNA: TGTGCCAGCAGTTTACGCGGGTCCTCCTATGGCTACACCTTC
CDR3 protein: CASSLRGSSYGYTF

CDR3 length: 16
clone size: -
J gene: TRBJ1-1
D gene: -
V gene: TRBV4-3
CDR3 DNA: TGCGCCAGCAGCCAGGGGGGTGAAGCCTTGAACACTGAAGCTTTCTTT
CDR3 protein: CASSQGGEALNTEAFF

CDR3 length: 16
clone size: -
J gene: TRBJ1-1
D gene: -
V gene: TRBV4-3
CDR3 DNA: TGCGCCAGCAGCCAAGGTCCACGCGTCCCGAACACTGAAGCTTTCTTT
CDR3 protein: CASSQGPRVPNTEAFF

CDR3 length: 13
clone size: few
J gene: TRBJ2-7
D gene: TRBD1
V gene: TRBV25-1
CDR3 DNA: TGTGCCAGCAGTGGGGACAGGCACTACGAGCAGTACTTC
CDR3 protein: CASSGDRHYEQYF

CDR3 length: 12
clone size: once
J gene: TRBJ2-5
D gene: -
V gene: TRBV4-3
CDR3 DNA: TGCGCCAGCAGCCAACCCGAAGAGACCCAGTACTTC
CDR3 protein: CASSQPEETQYF

CDR3 length: 11
clone size: -
J gene: TRBJ2-5
D gene: -
V gene: TRBV6-5
CDR3 DNA: TGTGCCAGCAGCGGGGGAGAGACCCAGTACTTC
CDR3 protein: CASSGGETQYF

CDR3 length: 12
clone size: few
J gene: TRBJ2-7
D gene: -
V gene: TRBV6-5
CDR3 DNA: TGTGCCAGCACAGGGGTGCCCCCCGAGCAGTACTTC
CDR3 protein: CASTGVPPEQYF

CDR3 length: 14
clone size: -
J gene: TRBJ1-2
D gene: TRBD1
V gene: TRBV13
CDR3 DNA: TGTGCCAGCAGCTTACCCGACAGGGGGTATGGCTACACCTTC
CDR3 protein: CASSLPDRGYGYTF

CDR3 length: 15
clone size: -
J gene: TRBJ1-1
D gene: TRBD1
V gene: TRBV10-3
CDR3 DNA: TGTGCCATCAGAGAGACGGGGACAGGGTATCAGCAAGCTTTCTTT
CDR3 protein: CAIRETGTGYQQAFF

CDR3 length: 13
clone size: few
J gene: TRBJ1-1
D gene: TRBD1
V gene: TRBV19
CDR3 DNA: TGTGCCAGTAGACCCCGGGACAGGACTGAAGCTTTCTTT
CDR3 protein: CASRPRDRTEAFF

CDR3 length: 13
clone size: -
J gene: TRBJ2-5
D gene: -
V gene: TRBV18
CDR3 DNA: TGTGCCAGCTCACGCGGACAGCCGGAGACCCAGTACTTC
CDR3 protein: CASSRGQPETQYF

CDR3 length: 16
clone size: -
J gene: TRBJ2-1
D gene: -
V gene: TRBV29-1
CDR3 DNA: TGCAGCGTTGACTCCCCCACGGGTGTAATATTGAATGAGCAGTTCTTC
CDR3 protein: CSVDSPTGVILNEQFF

CDR3 length: 15
clone size: -
J gene: TRBJ1-1
D gene: -
V gene: TRBV19
CDR3 DNA: TGTGCCAGTAGTATAGATAACCACGCGGGCACTGAAGCTTTCTTT
CDR3 protein: CASSIDNHAGTEAFF

CDR3 length: 15
clone size: -
J gene: TRBJ2-7
D gene: TRBD1
V gene: TRBV4-3
CDR3 DNA: TGCGCCAGCAGCCAAGGGACAGGGCAGGGATACGAGCAGTACTTC
CDR3 protein: CASSQGTGQGYEQYF

CDR3 length: 14
clone size: -
J gene: TRBJ2-1
D gene: TRBD2
V gene: TRBV10-2
CDR3 DNA: TGCGCCAGCAGTGAACTAGCGGGAAGCAATGAGCAGTTCTTC
CDR3 protein: CASSELAGSNEQFF

CDR3 length: 15
clone size: -
J gene: TRBJ2-5
D gene: -
V gene: TRBV4-3
CDR3 DNA: TGCGCCAGCAGCCAAGGGTCAGGGCAGTACGAGACCCAGTACTTC
CDR3 protein: CASSQGSGQYETQYF

CDR3 length: 16
clone size: once
J gene: TRBJ2-7
D gene: TRBD1
V gene: TRBV5-1
CDR3 DNA: TGCGCCAGCAGCCTTCTCGGGACAGGGGTCGCCTACGAGCAGTACTTC
CDR3 protein: CASSLLGTGVAYEQYF

CDR3 length: 17
clone size: -
J gene: TRBJ2-7
D gene: -
V gene: TRBV7-9
CDR3 DNA: TGTGCCAGCAGCCCTATTACGGACATAGCGGACTCCTACGAGCAGTACTTC
CDR3 protein: CASSPITDIADSYEQYF

CDR3 length: 14
clone size: many
J gene: TRBJ1-2
D gene: -
V gene: TRBV13
CDR3 DNA: TGTGCCAGCACCACCCTGGCAGGGTTTAATGGCTACACCTTC
CDR3 protein: CASTTLAGFNGYTF

CDR3 length: 14
clone size: -
J gene: TRBJ2-1
D gene: TRBD2
V gene: TRBV15
CDR3 DNA: TGTGCCACCTTAGCGGGACCCGAGAACAATGAGCAGTTCTTC
CDR3 protein: CATLAGPENNEQFF

CDR3 length: 16
clone size: -
J gene: TRBJ2-1
D gene: TRBD1
V gene: TRBV7-9
CDR3 DNA: TGTGCCAGCAGATACCATCAAGGGACAGGGAGGGATGAGCAGTTCTTC
CDR3 protein: CASRYHQGTGRDEQFF

CDR3 length: 13
clone size: few
J gene: TRBJ1-5
D gene: -
V gene: TRBV13
CDR3 DNA: TGTGCCAGCAGCCCTGGACAAAATCAGCCCCAGCATTTT
CDR3 protein: CASSPGQNQPQHF

CDR3 length: 14
clone size: -
J gene: TRBJ1-4
D gene: -
V gene: TRBV6-5
CDR3 DNA: TGTGCCAGCAGTGGTCCCCCGTGGAGTGAAAAACTGTTTTTT
CDR3 protein: CASSGPPWSEKLFF

CDR3 length: 17
clone size: medium-sized
J gene: TRBJ1-1
D gene: -
V gene: TRBV28
CDR3 DNA: TGTGCCAGCAGGAAGACAGGCCTCTTTTATGGGAACACTGAAGCTTTCTTT
CDR3 protein: CASRKTGLFYGNTEAFF

CDR3 length: 13
clone size: -
J gene: TRBJ2-1
D gene: -
V gene: TRBV27
CDR3 DNA: TGTGCCAGCAGTTTCTCAGGCCACAATGAGCAGTTCTTC
CDR3 protein: CASSFSGHNEQFF

CDR3 length: 16
clone size: -
J gene: TRBJ2-5
D gene: TRBD1
V gene: TRBV6-5
CDR3 DNA: TGTGCCAGCAGTTACTCGACTGAGGGACAGCAAGAGACCCAGTACTTC
CDR3 protein: CASSYSTEGQQETQYF

CDR3 length: 14
clone size: -
J gene: TRBJ1-2
D gene: -
V gene: TRBV5-4
CDR3 DNA: TGTGCCAGCAGCCCACGCGCGGGAGGAGATGGCTACACCTTC
CDR3 protein: CASSPRAGGDGYTF

CDR3 length: 13
clone size: -
J gene: TRBJ2-7
D gene: -
V gene: TRBV4-1
CDR3 DNA: TGCGCCAGCAGCCAAGTACAGGGCTACGAGCAGTACTTC
CDR3 protein: CASSQVQGYEQYF

CDR3 length: 13
clone size: -
J gene: TRBJ2-5
D gene: -
V gene: TRBV19
CDR3 DNA: TGTGCCAGTAATCAGGGGATGGGAGAGACCCAGTACTTC
CDR3 protein: CASNQGMGETQYF

CDR3 length: 13
clone size: once
J gene: TRBJ1-1
D gene: -
V gene: TRBV28
CDR3 DNA: TGTGCCAGCAGTTTTCGTCCACGGGGTGAAGCTTTCTTT
CDR3 protein: CASSFRPRGEAFF

CDR3 length: 16
clone size: -
J gene: TRBJ2-7
D gene: TRBD1
V gene: TRBV28
CDR3 DNA: TGTGCCAGCAGTTTCCTGGACAGGGCAAGCTCCTACGAGCAGTACTTC
CDR3 protein: CASSFLDRASSYEQYF

CDR3 length: 15
clone size: few
J gene: TRBJ2-3
D gene: TRBD2
V gene: TRBV10-2
CDR3 DNA: TGCGCCAGCACCCAAGCTAGCGGGGGCACAGATACGCAGTATTTT
CDR3 protein: CASTQASGGTDTQYF

CDR3 length: 12
clone size: -
J gene: TRBJ2-7
D gene: -
V gene: TRBV5-6
CDR3 DNA: TGTGCCAGCAGCGAGCAGGGGTACGAGCAGTACTTC
CDR3 protein: CASSEQGYEQYF

CDR3 length: 13
clone size: -
J gene: TRBJ1-6
D gene: TRBD1
V gene: TRBV30
CDR3 DNA: TGTGCCTGGACTTGGACAGGGGACTCACCCCTCCACTTT
CDR3 protein: CAWTWTGDSPLHF

CDR3 length: 16
clone size: -
J gene: TRBJ2-3
D gene: TRBD2
V gene: TRBV9
CDR3 DNA: TGTGCCAGCAGCGGCCCTACGGGGGGGCTCATAGATACGCAGTATTTT
CDR3 protein: CASSGPTGGLIDTQYF